The present T cell receptor (beta chain) was sequenced within a study of T cells in localized non-small cell lung cancer. Trimming removed 1 base at V and 6 bases at J, with 7 bases between. This CDR3 comprises 13 residues. Germline V gives CDR1 SGHTA, CDR2 FQGNSA. TCRdb keeps only in-frame clones here, not all; method: immunoSEQ multiplex PCR. The table shows around 35,000 clones, with approximately 93% occurring only once. As to this clone: Its antigen is undetermined.

General study points: Prolonged overall survival went with higher T cell density in the blood. Of the top 100 tumor clones, median approximately 60 were in adjacent lung, 25 to 35 among its top 100. Because researchers sequenced only one region of the tumor, heterogeneity is still possible. Maximal T cell clonality occurred in uninvolved adjacent lung, with tumor ranking below it.

The chain couples TRBV7-2 to TRBJ1-3; D is ambiguous. The sequence derives from an older female donor with stage I lung adenocarcinoma. Sample: peripheral blood, taken before any cancer treatment. The CDR3: CASSLGEVNTIYF. The CDR3 DNA reads TGTGCCAGCAGCTTAGGGGAGGTAAACACCATATATTTT.